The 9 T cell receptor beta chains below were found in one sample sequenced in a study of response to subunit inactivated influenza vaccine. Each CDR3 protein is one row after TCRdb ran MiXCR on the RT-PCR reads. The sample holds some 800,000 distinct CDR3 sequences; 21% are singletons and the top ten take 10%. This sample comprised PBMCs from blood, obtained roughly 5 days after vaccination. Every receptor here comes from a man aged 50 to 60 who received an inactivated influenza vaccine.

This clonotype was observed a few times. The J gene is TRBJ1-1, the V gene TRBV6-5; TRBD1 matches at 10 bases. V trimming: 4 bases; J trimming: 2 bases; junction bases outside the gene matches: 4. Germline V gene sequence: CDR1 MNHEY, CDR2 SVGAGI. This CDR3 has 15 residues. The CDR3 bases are TGTGCCAGCAGTTCCCGGGACAGGGGAAACACTGAAGCTTTCTTT. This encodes CASSSRDRGNTEAFF.

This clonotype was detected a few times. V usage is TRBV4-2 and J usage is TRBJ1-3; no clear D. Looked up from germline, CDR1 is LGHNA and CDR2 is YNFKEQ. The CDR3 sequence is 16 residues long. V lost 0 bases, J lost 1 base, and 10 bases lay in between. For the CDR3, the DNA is TGTGCCAGCAGCCAAGACCGGGTAGAGTCTGGAAACACCATATATTTT. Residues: CASSQDRVESGNTIYF.

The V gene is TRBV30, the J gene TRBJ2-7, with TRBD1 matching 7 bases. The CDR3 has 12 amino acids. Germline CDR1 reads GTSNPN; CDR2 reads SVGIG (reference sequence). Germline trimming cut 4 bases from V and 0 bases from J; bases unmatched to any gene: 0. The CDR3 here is CAWNRGSYEQYF. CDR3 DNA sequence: TGTGCCTGGAACAGGGGCTCCTACGAGCAGTACTTC.

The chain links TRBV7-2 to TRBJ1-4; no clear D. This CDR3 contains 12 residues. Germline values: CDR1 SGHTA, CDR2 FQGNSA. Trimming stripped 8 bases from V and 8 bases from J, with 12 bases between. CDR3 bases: TGTGCCAGCTCCCCGGGGAAAGAAAAACTGTTTTTT. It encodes CASSPGKEKLFF.

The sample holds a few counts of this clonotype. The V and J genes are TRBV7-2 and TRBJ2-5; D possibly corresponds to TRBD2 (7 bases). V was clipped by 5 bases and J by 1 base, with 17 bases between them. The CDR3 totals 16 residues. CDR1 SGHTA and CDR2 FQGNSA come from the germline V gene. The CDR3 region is CASSLVRGGPQETQYF. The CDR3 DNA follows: TGTGCCAGCAGCCTGGTCAGGGGAGGGCCCCAAGAGACCCAGTACTTC. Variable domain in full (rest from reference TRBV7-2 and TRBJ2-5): GAGVSQSPSNKVTEKGKDVELRCDPISGHTALYWYRQSLGQGLEFLIYFQGNSAPDKSGLPSDRFSAERTGGSVSTLTIQRTQQEDSAVYLCASSLVRGGPQETQYFGPGTRLLVL.

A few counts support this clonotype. In DNA form, the CDR3 reads TGTGCCAGCAGCTTAGTATACGACAATCAGCCCCAGCATTTT. This encodes CASSLVYDNQPQHF. The rearrangement uses TRBV7-2 and TRBJ1-5; D uncertain. V was cut by 1 base and J by 3 bases, with 7 bases left in between. Germline values: CDR1 SGHTA, CDR2 FQGNSA. The CDR3 sequence is 14 residues long.

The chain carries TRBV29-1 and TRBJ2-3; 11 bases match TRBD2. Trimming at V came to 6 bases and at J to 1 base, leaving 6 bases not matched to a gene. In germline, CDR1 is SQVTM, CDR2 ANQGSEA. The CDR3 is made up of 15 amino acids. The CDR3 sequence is CSVRLAGPRTDTQYF. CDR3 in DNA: TGCAGCGTCAGACTAGCGGGGCCCCGCACAGATACGCAGTATTTT.

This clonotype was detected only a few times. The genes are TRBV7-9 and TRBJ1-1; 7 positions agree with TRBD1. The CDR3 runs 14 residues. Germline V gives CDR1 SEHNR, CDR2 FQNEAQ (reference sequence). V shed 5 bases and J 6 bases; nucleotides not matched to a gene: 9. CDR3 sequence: CASSQGGTDPEAFF. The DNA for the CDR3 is TGTGCCAGCAGCCAGGGAGGGACAGATCCTGAAGCTTTCTTT.

For the CDR3, the DNA is TGTGCCAGCTCACCGGTTCGGGTTATGAACACTGAAGCTTTCTTT. It is translated as CASSPVRVMNTEAFF. V usage is TRBV18 and J usage is TRBJ1-1; D ambiguous. This CDR3 contains 15 residues. Deletions cut 3 bases from V and 0 bases from J, with 11 bases between. The germline V gene encodes CDR1 KGHSH and CDR2 LQKENI. Filled out from reference TRBV18 and TRBJ1-1, the complete variable domain reads NAGVMQNPRHLVRRRGQEARLRCSPMKGHSHVYWYRQLPEEGLKFMVYLQKENIIDESGMPKERFSAEFPKEGPSILRIQQVVRGDSAAYFCASSPVRVMNTEAFFGQGTRLTVV.